Shown below are 25 T cell receptor beta chains from a single sample sequenced in a study of blood T cell repertoires in COVID-19. Only in-frame clones appear in the TCRdb table, and some are missing; sequencing was by immunoSEQ multiplex PCR. Of hundreds of thousands of clones listed, 80% to 90% are singletons. The sequenced material came from peripheral blood. These receptors came from a man aged 40-55 years with acute or convalescent COVID-19.

J is TRBJ1-2 and V is TRBV9; possible D gene TRBD1, 6 bases. V was shortened by 0 bases and J by 8 bases, with 14 bases between the two germline ends. The CDR3 loop spans 14 amino acids. Germline loops: CDR1 SGDLS, CDR2 YYNGEE. The CDR3 bases are TGTGCCAGCAGCGTAGTGTCGGGGGGCGAGGGCTACACCTTC. Protein sequence: CASSVVSGGEGYTF.

This sequence joins TRBV5-4 and TRBJ1-1; 7 bases fit TRBD1. Germline V gives CDR1 SGHNT, CDR2 YYREEE (reference sequence). V gave up 2 bases and J gave up 1 base; unmatched junction bases: 8. This CDR3 is built from 16 residues. CDR3 in DNA: TGTGCCAGCAGCTTTTACAGGGGTGCTGGGAACACTGAAGCTTTCTTT. Translating it yields CASSFYRGAGNTEAFF.

The gene calls are TRBV2 and TRBJ2-5; D is unclear. Per germline, CDR1 SNHLY and CDR2 FYNNEI. V was cut by 2 bases and J by 7 bases, with 8 bases left in between. CDR3 length: 12 residues. The CDR3 here is CASSETIRTQYF. As DNA, the CDR3 is TGTGCCAGCAGTGAAACTATCCGGACCCAGTACTTC.

This sequence joins TRBV19 and TRBJ2-7, with 14 bases aligning to TRBD2. The J segment lost 6 bases and the V segment lost 9 bases, leaving 7 bases of the junction unmatched. The CDR3 totals 14 residues. Germline values: CDR1 LNHDA, CDR2 SQIVND (reference sequence). For the CDR3, the DNA is TGTGCCAGCGGGGGACTAGCGGGAGTTGCCGAGCAGTACTTC. It translates to CASGGLAGVAEQYF.

The rearrangement links TRBV9 to TRBJ2-1; TRBD2 matches 10 bases. V was pared by 4 bases and J by 7 bases, with 5 bases of the junction left unmatched. This CDR3 spans 14 amino acids. Germline CDR1 reads SGDLS; CDR2 reads YYNGEE. This CDR3 is CASSLAGGRNEQFF. DNA for the CDR3: TGTGCCAGCAGCTTAGCGGGGGGTAGAAATGAGCAGTTCTTC.

The genes are TRBV2 and TRBJ1-2; a weak D match, TRBD1 (5 bases). The V and J ends lost 2 bases and 3 bases respectively, with 7 bases between them. The germline V gene encodes CDR1 SNHLY and CDR2 FYNNEI. The CDR3 has 13 amino acids. The CDR3 sequence is CASSEWGDYGYTF. The DNA for the CDR3 is TGTGCCAGCAGTGAATGGGGGGACTATGGCTACACCTTC.

This chain links TRBV2 with TRBJ1-1; maybe TRBD1 (6 bases). CDR3 length equals 13 residues. V lost 7 bases and J lost 9, with 18 bases in between. Germline lookup yields CDR1 SNHLY and CDR2 FYNNEI. The CDR3 region has the DNA TGTGCCAGCAAAGCCGAAAGGGGGAACCAAGCTTTCTTT. It encodes CASKAERGNQAFF.

Only a few counts were recorded for this clone. The rearrangement uses TRBV4-3 and TRBJ1-2; D is unresolved. This CDR3 is 15 amino acids long. V shed 0 bases and J shed 2 bases, with 10 bases lying between them. The germline V gene encodes CDR1 LGHNA and CDR2 YSLEER. The CDR3 sequence: CASSQDFGANYGYTF. The CDR3 DNA sequence: TGCGCCAGCAGCCAAGATTTTGGAGCGAACTATGGCTACACCTTC.

This clone was seen repeatedly, ten times or more. The V and J genes are TRBV14 and TRBJ1-2, with D hard to call. V lost 4 bases to trimming and J lost 8 bases, with 14 bases between them. CDR3 length: 13 residues. Germline loops: CDR1 SGHDN, CDR2 FVKESK. Here the CDR3 reads CASSPVVSGGYTF. The CDR3 DNA is TGTGCCAGCAGCCCGGTCGTCTCCGGGGGCTACACCTTC.

The chain joins TRBV10-3 to TRBJ2-1; 7 bases line up with TRBD1. There are 15 residues in the CDR3. V lost 5 bases, J lost 9 bases, and 13 bases stayed unmatched. Germline V lookup: CDR1 ENHRY, CDR2 SYGVKD. For the CDR3, the DNA is TGTGCCATCAGTTTGCGACAGGGTAAAGAGGGTGAGCAGTTCTTC. Its translation is CAISLRQGKEGEQFF.

The J gene is TRBJ2-7, the V gene TRBV19; D is possibly TRBD2 (5 bases). The CDR3 has 13 residues. With 9 bases removed from V and 4 bases from J, the gap between germline ends came to 16 bases. CDR1 and CDR2 from the germline V gene are LNHDA and SQIVND (reference sequence). This chain's CDR3 is CASGPGRRYEQYF. The CDR3, as DNA: TGTGCCAGCGGACCGGGGAGACGGTACGAGCAGTACTTC.

The chain carries TRBV11-3 and TRBJ2-3; tentatively, D is TRBD2 (6 bases). This CDR3 spans 15 amino acids. The V gene's germline CDR1 is SGHNT and CDR2 YENEEA. Trimming took off 4 bases at V and 2 bases at J, with 13 bases between the two ends. In nucleotides, the CDR3 is TGTGCCAGCAGCTCTCAGCGGGCTTCCACAGATACGCAGTATTTT. Its protein is CASSSQRASTDTQYF.

V and J are TRBV5-1 and TRBJ2-3; TRBD2 aligns across 9 bases. This CDR3 is 16 amino acids long. J lost 4 bases, V lost 5 bases, and 11 bases had no gene match. Germline CDR1 reads SGHRS; CDR2 reads YFSETQ. CDR3 protein: CASRPNAGGPADTQYF. In DNA form, the CDR3 reads TGCGCCAGCAGGCCAAACGCGGGGGGGCCCGCAGATACGCAGTATTTT.

V gene TRBV5-4 combines with J gene TRBJ2-1; TRBD2 agrees at 10 bases. The junction had 12 bases not matched to a gene; V was cut back by 4 bases and J by 8 bases. CDR3 size: 16 residues. Germline V gene sequence: CDR1 SGHNT, CDR2 YYREEE (reference sequence). Here the CDR3 reads CASSLGSSGRIHEQFF. CDR3 nucleotide sequence: TGTGCCAGCAGCCTCGGATCTAGCGGGAGAATTCATGAGCAGTTCTTC.

The gene calls are TRBV3-1 (or the pseudogene TRBV3-2) and TRBJ1-6, with D possibly being TRBD1 (5 bases). The CDR3 runs to 15 residues. V was cut by 1 base and J by 7 bases, with 11 bases left in between. Per germline, CDR1 LGHDT and CDR2 YNNKEL (reference sequence). The CDR3 DNA reads as TGTGCCAGCAGCCAAGTTGGGGCCCCAAATTCACCCCTCCACTTT. It yields the protein CASSQVGAPNSPLHF.

The chain carries TRBV19 and TRBJ1-1; D gene unclear. V was cut by 5 bases and J by 4 bases, with 14 bases left in between. The CDR3 length is 14 residues. Germline V gene lookup returns CDR1 LNHDA and CDR2 SQIVND (reference sequence). The CDR3 nucleotides are TGTGCCAGTAGTGAGGTGCCGGCAATCACTGAAGCTTTCTTT. It yields the protein CASSEVPAITEAFF.

The chain recombines TRBV3-1 (or the pseudogene TRBV3-2) with TRBJ1-3; perhaps TRBD1 as D (5 bases). The CDR3 has 14 amino acids. Trimming cost V 8 bases and J 6 bases, with 17 bases left between them. Germline CDR1 LGHDT, CDR2 YNNKEL (reference sequence). The chain's CDR3 is CASSGGGPLNTIYF. In DNA form, the CDR3 reads TGTGCCAGCTCGGGGGGAGGGCCACTAAACACCATATATTTT.

This chain joins TRBV28 and TRBJ1-1; TRBD1 matches 8 bases. Trimming took 5 bases from V and 7 from J; bases not matched to a gene: 12. Germline CDR1 MDHEN, CDR2 SYDVKM. This CDR3 is built from 15 residues. Here the CDR3 DNA reads TGTGCCAGCAGTCTATACCGGGACAGGTTGATTGAAGCTTTCTTT. Protein sequence: CASSLYRDRLIEAFF.

The gene calls are TRBV5-1 and TRBJ1-3; 7 bases map to TRBD1. CDR1 SGHRS and CDR2 YFSETQ come from the germline V gene. With V trimmed by 4 bases and J by 1 base, 2 bases remained unmatched. The CDR3 runs 14 residues. CDR3 residues: CASSPGQSGNTIYF. CDR3 sequence (DNA): TGCGCCAGCAGCCCGGGACAGTCTGGAAACACCATATATTTT.

The chain has TRBV5-1 and TRBJ1-6, with D uncertain. V lost 2 bases to trimming and J lost 2 bases, with 17 bases between them. CDR3 length equals 18 residues. Per the germline V gene, CDR1 is SGHRS and CDR2 is YFSETQ. This chain's CDR3 is CASSLIPTTTAYNSPLHF. CDR3 DNA sequence: TGCGCCAGCAGCTTAATACCTACTACGACGGCCTATAATTCACCCCTCCACTTT.

This rearrangement joins TRBV5-1 to TRBJ2-3, with a tentative D call TRBD2 (7 bases). Per the germline V gene, CDR1 is SGHRS and CDR2 is YFSETQ. This CDR3 is 16 amino acids long. V lost 2 bases and J 2 bases, leaving 15 bases between the germline ends. The CDR3: CASSFGSGDNTDTQYF. CDR3 nucleotides: TGCGCCAGCAGCTTTGGGAGCGGGGACAACACAGATACGCAGTATTTT.

The chain is built from TRBV6-4 and TRBJ2-1, with a tentative D call TRBD2 (5 bases). Trimming removed 0 bases at V and 6 bases at J, with 15 bases between. The CDR3 consists of 16 residues. Germline V gene sequence: CDR1 MRHNA, CDR2 SNTAGT. The CDR3 nucleotides read TGTGCCAGCAGTGACTCGATATCTAGCTCATCCAATGAGCAGTTCTTC. Translation: CASSDSISSSSNEQFF.

This chain joins TRBV6-5 and TRBJ1-1; D unclear. Germline loops: CDR1 MNHEY, CDR2 SVGAGI. The CDR3 contains 14 residues. Between the trimmed V and J ends, which lost 7 bases and 3 bases, there was a span of 15 bases. The CDR3 DNA sequence: TGTGCCAGCAAACCTCCCTCGGGGTACACTGAAGCTTTCTTT. It codes for CASKPPSGYTEAFF.

The genes are TRBV10-3 and TRBJ2-3; TRBD2 matches 14 bases. J gave up 0 bases and V 4 bases, and 9 bases lay outside the gene matches. Germline lookup yields CDR1 ENHRY and CDR2 SYGVKD. The CDR3 has 19 amino acids. The chain's CDR3 is CAISGTSGGKTLSTDTQYF. DNA for the CDR3: TGTGCCATCAGTGGGACTAGCGGGGGGAAGACCCTAAGCACAGATACGCAGTATTTT.

As regards this clone: A read error may account for a junction end that differs from germline. In the same sample, other DNA sequences code for this CDR3. The chain combines TRBV7-7 with TRBJ2-5; D may be TRBD1 (5 bases). The CDR3 loop spans 14 amino acids. Per the germline V gene, CDR1 is SSHAT and CDR2 is FNYEAQ (reference sequence). The CDR3 bases are TGTGCTAGCAGCTTGGCAGGGCGCCAAGAGACCCAGTACTTC. Amino acid sequence: CASSLAGRQETQYF.